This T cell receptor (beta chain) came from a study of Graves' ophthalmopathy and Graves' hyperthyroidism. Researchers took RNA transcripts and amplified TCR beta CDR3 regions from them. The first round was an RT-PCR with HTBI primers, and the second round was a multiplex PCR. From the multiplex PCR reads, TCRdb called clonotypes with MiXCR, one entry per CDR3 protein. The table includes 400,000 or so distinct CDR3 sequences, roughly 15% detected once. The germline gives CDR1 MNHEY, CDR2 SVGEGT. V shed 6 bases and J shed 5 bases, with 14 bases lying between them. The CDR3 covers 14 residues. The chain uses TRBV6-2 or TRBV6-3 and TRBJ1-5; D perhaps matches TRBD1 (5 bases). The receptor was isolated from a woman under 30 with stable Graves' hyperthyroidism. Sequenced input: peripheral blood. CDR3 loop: CASSQTARHQPQHF. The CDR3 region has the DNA TGTGCCAGCAGCCAGACAGCGAGACATCAGCCCCAGCATTTT.